The 32 T cell receptor beta chains below come from one sample, sequenced in a study of blood T cell repertoires in COVID-19 (dated by TCRdb to 2019 to 2021). The library was made by the immunoSEQ multiplex PCR assay. TCRdb mirrors the immuneACCESS table, restricted to in-frame sequences. Some clones are absent from its copies; in checked studies, under half trace to an unresolved V gene, and the reason for the others is unknown. This sample comprises 120,000 to 150,000 clones, 88% of them detected only once. Jointly, the top ten make up roughly 1.2% of the sample. Sequencing used PBMCs or T cells enriched from blood (not recorded which). These receptor sequences come from a young woman with acute COVID-19.

The chain employs TRBV9 and TRBJ2-2; 7 nucleotides line up with TRBD2. Looked up from germline, CDR1 is SGDLS and CDR2 is YYNGEE. V dropped 3 bases and J dropped 10; count of bases not matched to a gene: 6. The CDR3 consists of 13 residues. For the CDR3, the DNA is TGTGCCAGCAGCGCGACACAGCGGGAGGAGCTGTTTTTT. As protein: CASSATQREELFF.

As concerns this clone: Sequence at one end of the junction differs from germline and may be a read error. This chain links TRBV7-2 with TRBJ1-5, with 7 bases matching TRBD1. The CDR3 extends over 14 amino acids. Germline loops: CDR1 SGHTA, CDR2 FQGNSA. CDR3 protein: CASTLGDRNQPQHF. DNA for the CDR3: TGTGCCAGCACCTTAGGGGACAGAAATCAGCCCCAGCATTTT.

This clone has just one count. This chain joins TRBV29-1 and TRBJ2-7; TRBD1 agrees at 7 bases. The J segment lost 3 bases and the V segment lost 7 bases, leaving 6 bases of the junction unmatched. The CDR3 is made up of 12 amino acids. Germline CDR1 and CDR2: SQVTM and ANQGSEA. The CDR3 region is CSAQDRFYEQYF. The CDR3 nucleotides are TGCAGCGCCCAGGACAGGTTCTACGAGCAGTACTTC.

The gene calls are TRBV24-1 and TRBJ2-5; D not certain. V was shortened by 3 bases and J by 5 bases, with 18 bases between the two germline ends. CDR3 size: 16 residues. The germline V gene has CDR1 KGHDR and CDR2 SFDVKD. The CDR3 sequence: CATSDLDSGVGETQYF. CDR3 DNA sequence: TGTGCCACCAGTGATCTCGACTCCGGAGTCGGGGAGACCCAGTACTTC.

The chain combines TRBV2 with TRBJ1-2; 7 bases align to TRBD1. Germline CDR1 is SNHLY and CDR2 is FYNNEI. With 5 bases clipped from V and 7 bases from J, the junction kept 7 bases outside the gene matches. The CDR3 consists of 13 residues. The CDR3 region is CASSPGGLGGYTF. The CDR3 DNA sequence: TGTGCCAGCAGTCCAGGGGGGCTCGGTGGCTACACCTTC. Drawing the rest from reference TRBV2 and TRBJ1-2, the complete variable domain is EPEVTQTPSHQVTQMGQEVILRCVPISNHLYFYWYRQILGQKVEFLVSFYNNEISEKSEIFDDQFSVERPDGSNFTLKIRSTKLEDSAMYFCASSPGGLGGYTFGSGTRLTVV.

This sequence joins TRBV6-2 or TRBV6-3 and TRBJ2-7; D not resolved. The germline gives CDR1 MNHEY, CDR2 SVGEGT. This CDR3 comprises 14 residues. Trimming pared 1 base from V and 2 bases from J, leaving 9 bases between. In nucleotides, the CDR3 is TGTGCCAGCAGTTACTATGGCACCACCTACGAGCAGTACTTC. Translated: CASSYYGTTYEQYF.

The genes are TRBV11-3 and TRBJ2-5, with 7 bases that match TRBD1. The CDR3 sequence is 16 residues long. Trimming took 4 bases from V and 0 from J; bases not matched to a gene: 8. CDR1 is SGHNT, CDR2 YENEEA, per germline. As DNA, the CDR3 is TGTGCCAGCAGCTCTGGGACAGCTCCCTACCAAGAGACCCAGTACTTC. It translates to CASSSGTAPYQETQYF.

The chain employs TRBV3-1 (or the pseudogene TRBV3-2) and TRBJ2-7; the match to TRBD2 covers 7 bases. Trimming cost V 4 bases and J 1 base; bases outside gene matches: 1. The CDR3 sequence is 13 residues long. Germline V gene lookup returns CDR1 LGHDT and CDR2 YNNKEL (reference sequence). The CDR3 DNA sequence: TGTGCCAGCAGCCGAGCGGGATCCTACGAGCAGTACTTC. Translating it yields CASSRAGSYEQYF.

The chain combines TRBV5-1 with TRBJ1-3; D not certain. Germline assignment: CDR1 SGHRS and CDR2 YFSETQ. Trimming removed 5 bases from V and 2 bases from J, with 11 bases in between. CDR3 length: 14 residues. CDR3 coding DNA: TGCGCCAGCAGTTCGGGAGGAGCTGGAAACACCATATATTTT. Protein product: CASSSGGAGNTIYF.

The V call is TRBV19, the J call TRBJ1-5; the D is unclear. Deletions cut 6 bases from V and 1 base from J, with 13 bases between. CDR1 is LNHDA and CDR2 is SQIVND in the germline V gene (reference sequence). The CDR3 sequence is 15 residues long. For the CDR3, the DNA is TGTGCCAGTAGATTCCGAGTCGCGAGCAATCAGCCCCAGCATTTT. Its protein is CASRFRVASNQPQHF. Using reference TRBV19 and TRBJ1-5 for the parts outside the CDR3, the full variable domain is DGGITQSPKYLFRKEGQNVTLSCEQNLNHDAMYWYRQDPGQGLRLIYYSQIVNDFQKGDIAEGYSVSREKKESFPLTVTSAQKNPTAFYLCASRFRVASNQPQHFGDGTRLSIL.

This clone occurred a few times. The rearrangement joins TRBV6-4 to TRBJ2-3; the match to TRBD1 covers 9 bases. The J segment lost 4 bases and the V segment lost 8 bases, leaving 10 bases of the junction unmatched. From germline, CDR1 is MRHNA and CDR2 SNTAGT. The CDR3 spans 15 residues. In DNA form, the CDR3 reads TGTGCCAGCTCTGAGGATGGGACAGGGTCAGATACGCAGTATTTT. Protein: CASSEDGTGSDTQYF.

This clone was observed a few times. V usage is TRBV19 and J usage is TRBJ1-2; tentative D call: TRBD1 (6 bases). This CDR3 has 14 amino acids. V was clipped by 3 bases and J by 3 bases, with 11 bases between them. Germline V gene lookup returns CDR1 LNHDA and CDR2 SQIVND (reference sequence). The CDR3, as DNA: TGTGCCAGTAGTATCCAGGGGAGCGACTATGGCTACACCTTC. Translation: CASSIQGSDYGYTF.

This clone showed up just a few times. This chain links TRBV5-5 with TRBJ1-5, with D perhaps TRBD1 (5 bases). From germline, CDR1 is SGHKS and CDR2 YYEKEE (reference sequence). Trimming removed 2 bases at V and 0 bases at J, with 9 bases between. This CDR3 region has 15 residues. The CDR3 here is CASSFGQNSNQPQHF. The CDR3 DNA reads TGTGCCAGCAGCTTCGGACAAAATAGCAATCAGCCCCAGCATTTT.

The chain couples TRBV7-2 to TRBJ2-7, with a weak D call TRBD1 (5 bases). Germline V gene data show CDR1 as SGHTA and CDR2 as FQGNSA. The CDR3 extends over 14 amino acids. V was shortened by 2 bases and J by 7 bases, with 15 bases between the two germline ends. The CDR3 loop is CASSLMGRVGEQYF. The CDR3 DNA is TGTGCCAGCAGCTTAATGGGCAGGGTCGGGGAGCAGTACTTC.

This chain joins TRBV9 and TRBJ2-7, with TRBD1 as a possible D gene (7 bases). The CDR3 has 14 residues. V shed 4 bases and J shed 3 bases, with 14 bases lying between them. Germline lookup yields CDR1 SGDLS and CDR2 YYNGEE. CDR3 amino acids: CASSQQGGYYEQYF. The CDR3 DNA is TGTGCCAGCAGCCAGCAGGGGGGTTACTACGAGCAGTACTTC.

The chain links TRBV4-1 to TRBJ2-5; D possibly corresponds to TRBD1 (6 bases). The germline V gene has CDR1 MGHRA and CDR2 YSYEKL. V was clipped by 4 bases and J by 1 base, with 19 bases between them. The CDR3 covers 17 residues. The CDR3 sequence: CASSRTSSRGIQETQYF. CDR3 DNA: TGCGCCAGCAGCCGAACCTCGTCCAGGGGTATCCAAGAGACCCAGTACTTC.

The chain links TRBV28 to TRBJ2-1; no definite D call. The germline V and J ends were trimmed by 6 bases and 3 bases, with 6 bases remaining between them. Per the germline V gene, CDR1 is MDHEN and CDR2 is SYDVKM. CDR3 length: 12 amino acids. The chain's CDR3 is CASSLYYNEQFF. Written as DNA, the CDR3 is TGTGCCAGCAGCCTCTACTACAATGAGCAGTTCTTC.

CDR3 sequence reads: CASSAGLPGETQYF. The CDR3 DNA is TGTGCCAGCAGCGCGGGACTTCCCGGGGAGACCCAGTACTTC. The rearrangement uses TRBV9 and TRBJ2-5, with a possible D match to TRBD2 (6 bases). Between the trimmed V and J ends, which lost 3 bases and 5 bases, there was a span of 14 bases. The CDR3 consists of 14 residues. Germline V gene lookup returns CDR1 SGDLS and CDR2 YYNGEE.

The chain joins TRBV11-2 to TRBJ2-1; TRBD2 matches at 10 bases. CDR3 size: 19 residues. The germline CDR1 and CDR2 sequences are SGHAT and FQNNGV. V was clipped by 5 bases and J by 8 bases; unmatched bases: 21. The CDR3 sequence: CASSAHRVIMPSGSDEQFF. The CDR3 nucleotides are TGTGCCAGCAGCGCCCACCGGGTCATAATGCCTAGCGGGAGCGATGAGCAGTTCTTC.

This clone has ten or more counts. The chain carries TRBV3-1 (or the pseudogene TRBV3-2) and TRBJ2-1; a possible D gene is TRBD1 (5 bases). From germline, CDR1 is LGHDT and CDR2 YNNKEL (reference sequence). This CDR3 region has 13 residues. With 1 base removed from V and 8 bases from J, the gap between germline ends came to 9 bases. The CDR3 DNA is TGTGCCAGCAGCCAAGTAATCAGGGATGAGCAGTTCTTC. Its protein is CASSQVIRDEQFF.

The chain is built from TRBV6-2 or TRBV6-3 and TRBJ2-2, with a possible D match to TRBD2 (6 bases). The CDR3 has 17 residues. The germline V gene has CDR1 MNHEY and CDR2 SVGEGT. Trimming shortened V by 2 bases and J by 3 bases, and 16 bases separated the two germline ends. The CDR3, as DNA: TGTGCCAGCAGTTACCTCCCAGCGAGCGGGTACACCGGGGAGCTGTTTTTT. It yields the protein CASSYLPASGYTGELFF.

DNA of the CDR3: TGTGCCAGCAGCCTCGCTAGCGGGACCTACGAGCAGTACTTC. As protein: CASSLASGTYEQYF. The chain uses TRBV4-2 and TRBJ2-7, with 9 nucleotides matching TRBD2. J was trimmed by 2 bases and V by 4 bases; bases with no gene match: 3. Germline assignment: CDR1 LGHNA and CDR2 YNFKEQ. The CDR3 runs to 14 residues.

The V gene is TRBV9, the J gene TRBJ2-7, with 7 nucleotides matching TRBD1. The junction had 9 bases not matched to a gene; V was cut back by 4 bases and J by 2 bases. The CDR3 is 15 amino acids. The germline V gene has CDR1 SGDLS and CDR2 YYNGEE. CDR3 amino acids: CASSLHPGQPYEQYF. The CDR3 DNA reads as TGTGCCAGCAGCCTCCACCCGGGACAGCCCTACGAGCAGTACTTC.

The chain couples TRBV19 to TRBJ2-7, with 7 bases lining up with TRBD2. CDR1 and CDR2 (germline): LNHDA, SQIVND (reference sequence). J lost 3 bases, V lost 3 bases, and 2 bases had no gene match. The CDR3 is 13 residues long. Written as DNA, the CDR3 is TGTGCCAGTAGTATCGGGACTAACTACGAGCAGTACTTC. Encoded protein: CASSIGTNYEQYF.

This chain connects TRBV29-1 to TRBJ1-2, with TRBD1 identical over 7 bases. V shed 4 bases and J 4 bases; nucleotides not matched to a gene: 3. The CDR3 spans 12 residues. Germline V gene lookup returns CDR1 SQVTM and CDR2 ANQGSEA. In DNA, the CDR3 is TGCAGCGTTGCCCAGGGGGTCTATGGCTACACCTTC. Its protein is CSVAQGVYGYTF.

The chain couples TRBV12-3 or TRBV12-4 to TRBJ2-2; a possible D gene is TRBD2 (6 bases). The CDR3 covers 13 residues. V lost 6 bases to trimming and J lost 11 bases, with 16 bases between them. DNA for the CDR3: TGTGCCAGCAGCCTCGGGGGACTGGGCGAGCTGTTTTTT. Translated, it gives CASSLGGLGELFF.

The chain carries TRBV5-1 and TRBJ2-7, with unresolved D. Germline V gene data show CDR1 as SGHRS and CDR2 as YFSETQ. V lost 0 bases and J lost 1, with 5 bases in between. This CDR3 spans 13 amino acids. This chain's CDR3 is CASSLVQSYEQYF. Written as DNA, the CDR3 is TGCGCCAGCAGCTTGGTTCAGTCCTACGAGCAGTACTTC. Supplemented by reference TRBV5-1 and TRBJ2-7, the full variable domain reads KAGVTQTPRYLIKTRGQQVTLSCSPISGHRSVSWYQQTPGQGLQFLFEYFSETQRNKGNFPGRFSGRQFSNSRSEMNVSTLELGDSALYLCASSLVQSYEQYFGPGTRLTVT.

The chain couples TRBV19 to TRBJ1-4, with D perhaps matching TRBD1 (5 bases). This CDR3 comprises 15 residues. V gave up 5 bases and J gave up 0 bases, with 10 bases separating them. Germline V gene data show CDR1 as LNHDA and CDR2 as SQIVND (reference sequence). In DNA, the CDR3 is TGTGCCAGTAGTGACATCAGGGCAACTAATGAAAAACTGTTTTTT. It is translated as CASSDIRATNEKLFF.

V usage is TRBV24-1 and J usage is TRBJ1-3, with a tentative D call TRBD1 (5 bases). The CDR3 sequence is 13 residues long. Trimming took 10 bases from V and 0 from J, leaving 9 bases between them. In germline, CDR1 is KGHDR, CDR2 SFDVKD. The CDR3 coding sequence is TGTGCCACACAGGAGAGCTCTGGAAACACCATATATTTT. Amino acids: CATQESSGNTIYF.

This clone has only a few counts. This chain links TRBV3-1 (or the pseudogene TRBV3-2) with TRBJ2-5; TRBD2 agrees at 13 bases. J gave up 5 bases and V 4 bases, and 13 bases lay outside the gene matches. Germline assignment: CDR1 LGHDT and CDR2 YNNKEL (reference sequence). This CDR3 has 18 residues. The CDR3 nucleotides are TGTGCCAGCAGCCGGACCGGGACTAGCGGGACCTCGGGGGAGACCCAGTACTTC. Protein: CASSRTGTSGTSGETQYF.

The table lists this clone with a few counts. The DNA for the CDR3 is TGCGCCAGCAGCCAGGACCGGGACAGGACGTACAATGAGCAGTTCTTC. This gives the protein CASSQDRDRTYNEQFF. The chain recombines TRBV4-1 with TRBJ2-1, with 8 bases identical to TRBD1. Trimming removed 3 bases from V and 4 bases from J; junction bases left unmatched: 8. In germline, CDR1 is MGHRA, CDR2 YSYEKL. CDR3 length: 16 amino acids.

The chain uses TRBV28 and TRBJ1-3; TRBD1 agrees at 12 bases. There are 20 residues in the CDR3. CDR1 is MDHEN and CDR2 is SYDVKM in the germline V gene. V gave up 6 bases and J gave up 0 bases; unmatched junction bases: 15. In nucleotides, the CDR3 is TGTGCCAGCAGGCCTCCCTGGGGACAGGGGGCTACCCCCTCTGGAAACACCATATATTTT. Its protein is CASRPPWGQGATPSGNTIYF.